This is a list of T cell receptor beta chains from one sample in a study of human T cells and chemical hapten exposure. One entry per CDR3 protein, called by TCRdb with MiXCR from the RACE reads. Here the sample spans 75,000 to 100,000 distinct CDR3 sequences, about 12% being singletons. The starting material was whole blood, obtained in connection with sensitization to the hapten diphenylcyclopropenone (DPC). These receptors were obtained from a woman in her sixties with alopecia areata. Some clones in this sample may be carry-over from other donors' samples. The CDR3 runs from the conserved cysteine through the conserved F or W.

CDR3 length: 8
V gene: TRBV29-1
J gene: TRBJ1-2
CDR3 protein: CSLDGYTF

CDR3 length: 14
V gene: TRBV20-1
J gene: TRBJ1-5
CDR3 protein: CSAGGVGVDQPQHF

CDR3 length: 17
V gene: TRBV10-2
J gene: TRBJ1-2
CDR3 protein: CASSESLGGGGERGYTF

CDR3 length: 13
V gene: TRBV20-1
J gene: TRBJ1-2
CDR3 protein: CSARREGYYGYTF

CDR3 length: 18
V gene: TRBV5-1
J gene: TRBJ2-7
CDR3 protein: CASRPGLLAGGNTYEQYF

CDR3 length: 11
V gene: TRBV30
J gene: TRBJ2-5
CDR3 protein: CACGTTPTQYF

CDR3 length: 14
V gene: TRBV3-1
J gene: TRBJ1-1
CDR3 protein: CASSQGVVNTEAFF

CDR3 length: 14
V gene: TRBV5-1
J gene: TRBJ2-1
CDR3 protein: CASHPGVAYNEQFF

CDR3 length: 14
V gene: TRBV20-1
J gene: TRBJ1-1
CDR3 protein: CSASKQNVNTEAFF

CDR3 length: 11
V gene: TRBV7-9
J gene: TRBJ1-1
CDR3 protein: CASEGGTEAFF

CDR3 length: 15
V gene: TRBV9
J gene: TRBJ2-1
CDR3 protein: CASSVVPITYNEQFF

CDR3 length: 14
V gene: TRBV24-1
J gene: TRBJ1-1
CDR3 protein: CATREAGLNTEAFF

CDR3 length: 17
V gene: TRBV6-5
J gene: TRBJ2-3
CDR3 protein: CASSYSTVSRDTDTQYF

CDR3 length: 15
V gene: TRBV27
J gene: TRBJ2-5
CDR3 protein: CASSGTGGVQETQYF

CDR3 length: 14
V gene: TRBV6-4
J gene: TRBJ1-6
CDR3 protein: CASSEGVWNSPLHF

CDR3 length: 17
V gene: TRBV12-3/TRBV12-4
J gene: TRBJ1-6
CDR3 protein: CASSLSGRVKPNSPLHF

CDR3 length: 13
V gene: TRBV29-1
J gene: TRBJ2-5
CDR3 protein: CSVDVAGGETQYF

CDR3 length: 15
V gene: TRBV7-9
J gene: TRBJ1-2
CDR3 protein: CASSTGQPGAFGYTF

CDR3 length: 12
V gene: TRBV11-2
J gene: TRBJ2-3
CDR3 protein: CASSPFSGGEYF

CDR3 length: 18
V gene: TRBV5-1
J gene: TRBJ2-6
CDR3 protein: CASFPGGAITSGANVLTF

CDR3 length: 15
V gene: TRBV11-1
J gene: TRBJ2-3
CDR3 protein: CASSLGQPSTDTQYF

CDR3 length: 16
V gene: TRBV7-3
J gene: TRBJ2-3
CDR3 protein: CASSLEAGRGSDTQYF

CDR3 length: 14
V gene: TRBV20-1
J gene: TRBJ2-2
CDR3 protein: CSASPGLGTGELFF

CDR3 length: 13
V gene: TRBV18
J gene: TRBJ1-1
CDR3 protein: CASSPIQSTEAFF

CDR3 length: 13
V gene: TRBV2
J gene: TRBJ1-2
CDR3 protein: CASGGTGHYGYTF

CDR3 length: 13
V gene: TRBV20-1
J gene: TRBJ2-5
CDR3 protein: CSARDWDPETQYF

CDR3 length: 14
V gene: TRBV7-6
J gene: TRBJ2-7
CDR3 protein: CASSFGQGGDEQYF

CDR3 length: 14
V gene: TRBV15
J gene: TRBJ2-5
CDR3 protein: CATSRGRAQETQYF

CDR3 length: 16
V gene: TRBV5-4
J gene: TRBJ2-3
CDR3 protein: CASSLPSSLGRDTQYF

CDR3 length: 15
V gene: TRBV5-1
J gene: TRBJ2-3
CDR3 protein: CASSLAGGPTDTQYF

CDR3 length: 16
V gene: TRBV18
J gene: TRBJ1-3
CDR3 protein: CASSPPAGTSGNTIYF

CDR3 length: 15
V gene: TRBV9
J gene: TRBJ2-2
CDR3 protein: CASSVVGQDTGELFF

CDR3 length: 16
V gene: TRBV14
J gene: TRBJ2-7
CDR3 protein: CASSQALRTGGGEQYF

CDR3 length: 16
V gene: TRBV11-2
J gene: TRBJ2-3
CDR3 protein: CASSLDLMRGSDTQYF

CDR3 length: 14
V gene: TRBV29-1
J gene: TRBJ2-2
CDR3 protein: CSVALLAGTGELFF

CDR3 length: 15
V gene: TRBV20-1
J gene: TRBJ2-1
CDR3 protein: CSAGSIAGSMYEQFF

CDR3 length: 12
V gene: TRBV29-1
J gene: TRBJ1-5
CDR3 protein: CSPLRGNQPQHF

CDR3 length: 13
V gene: TRBV12-3/TRBV12-4
J gene: TRBJ2-1
CDR3 protein: CASSRWEDNEQFF

CDR3 length: 14
V gene: TRBV20-1
J gene: TRBJ2-3
CDR3 protein: CSARPGTGTDTQYF

CDR3 length: 14
V gene: TRBV3-1
J gene: TRBJ2-5
CDR3 protein: CASSPSGTEETQYF

CDR3 length: 20
V gene: TRBV18
J gene: TRBJ1-1
CDR3 protein: CASSPGFADRVFSGYTEAFF

CDR3 length: 13
V gene: TRBV6-1
J gene: TRBJ2-7
CDR3 protein: CASRGTGGYEQYF

CDR3 length: 12
V gene: TRBV2
J gene: TRBJ2-7
CDR3 protein: CASSEGLAGAYF

CDR3 length: 13
V gene: TRBV5-6
J gene: TRBJ2-1
CDR3 protein: CASSPQISNEQFF

CDR3 length: 16
V gene: TRBV12-3/TRBV12-4
J gene: TRBJ2-2
CDR3 protein: CASSFFAMPNTGELFF

CDR3 length: 15
V gene: TRBV3-1
J gene: TRBJ2-1
CDR3 protein: CASSQPGQALNEQFF

CDR3 length: 14
V gene: TRBV6-5
J gene: TRBJ2-7
CDR3 protein: CASSRGTGDYEQYF

CDR3 length: 14
V gene: TRBV6-2/TRBV6-3
J gene: TRBJ1-1
CDR3 protein: CASSYRLGDTEAFF

CDR3 length: 12
V gene: TRBV2
J gene: TRBJ1-1
CDR3 protein: CASTGDNTEAFF

CDR3 length: 16
V gene: TRBV5-1
J gene: TRBJ2-5
CDR3 protein: CASSLAAGAGRETQYF

CDR3 length: 15
V gene: TRBV7-9
J gene: TRBJ1-1
CDR3 protein: CASRRGQGAVTEAFF

CDR3 length: 15
V gene: TRBV7-8
J gene: TRBJ1-5
CDR3 protein: CASSLASGLNRPQHF

CDR3 length: 13
V gene: TRBV7-6
J gene: TRBJ1-4
CDR3 protein: CASSLVGNEKLFF

CDR3 length: 15
V gene: TRBV5-1
J gene: TRBJ2-2
CDR3 protein: CASSYRPENTGELFF